The 13 T cell receptor beta chains below all came from one sample that was sequenced in a study of T cell changes during pregnancy in multiple sclerosis. Data came from immunoSEQ multiplex PCR; TCRdb stores just in-frame clones and leaves some out. The sample records 69,000 or so clones, 80% to 95% being singletons. This specimen was peripheral blood, taken before pregnancy. These receptors all come from a female donor with multiple sclerosis, enrolled in a pregnancy study.

This clone showed up just a few times. The gene calls are TRBV2 and TRBJ2-5, with TRBD2 matching 8 bases. This CDR3 region has 15 residues. V shed 2 bases and J 5 bases; nucleotides not matched to a gene: 7. The V gene's germline CDR1 is SNHLY and CDR2 FYNNEI. Written as DNA, the CDR3 is TGTGCCAGCAGTGAAATGGCGGGAGGAGGGGAGACCCAGTACTTC. It specifies CASSEMAGGGETQYF.

The V gene is TRBV10-3, the J gene TRBJ2-2; 7 nucleotides match TRBD2. This CDR3 spans 15 amino acids. Germline V gene data show CDR1 as ENHRY and CDR2 as SYGVKD. V dropped 2 bases and J dropped 5; count of bases not matched to a gene: 5. CDR3 bases: TGTGCCATCAGTGAGGGCGGGAGAAGGACCGGGGAGCTGTTTTTT. Its protein product is CAISEGGRRTGELFF.

V and J are TRBV19 and TRBJ2-2, with 7 bases lining up with TRBD2. After removal of 3 bases from V and 4 bases from J, the junction contained 5 bases not matched to a gene. CDR1 LNHDA and CDR2 SQIVND come from the germline V gene (reference sequence). The length of the CDR3 is 15 residues. The CDR3 region is CASSMWRELTGELFF. Written as DNA, the CDR3 is TGTGCCAGTAGTATGTGGCGGGAGCTCACCGGGGAGCTGTTTTTT.

This clone was recorded once. The V and J genes are TRBV12-2 and TRBJ2-7; the D call of TRBD2 is as the table states it, not checked on the DNA. TRBV12-2 is a pseudogene locus. The CDR3 runs to 16 residues. For the CDR3, the DNA is TGTGCAAGTCGCCTAGCCCAACTAGCGGGAGTCCACGAGCAGTACTTC. Translating gives CASRLAQLAGVHEQYF.

This clone came up once. The V gene is TRBV19, the J gene TRBJ2-4; D might be TRBD2 (6 bases). Germline CDR1 and CDR2: LNHDA and SQIVND (reference sequence). With 1 base removed from V and 8 bases from J, the gap between germline ends came to 15 bases. This CDR3 region has 15 residues. This chain's CDR3 is CASSIVFGGPDIQYF. In DNA, the CDR3 is TGTGCCAGTAGTATAGTTTTTGGAGGGCCGGACATTCAGTACTTC.

The chain links TRBV5-4 to TRBJ2-5, with D hard to call. Germline V gives CDR1 SGHNT, CDR2 YYREEE (reference sequence). V lost 0 bases and J 5 bases, leaving 8 bases between the germline ends. The CDR3 extends over 13 amino acids. CDR3 sequence (DNA): TGTGCCAGCAGCTTGGGTGCCCAGGAGACCCAGTACTTC. Its protein product is CASSLGAQETQYF.

V is TRBV5-4 and J is TRBJ2-7; weak D call: TRBD1 (6 bases). V was trimmed by 3 bases and J by 1 base, leaving 8 bases between them. The CDR3 length is 13 residues. Germline CDR1 is SGHNT and CDR2 is YYREEE (reference sequence). DNA for the CDR3: TGTGCCAGCAGCTCCGGACAGTCCTACGAGCAGTACTTC. Translated, it gives CASSSGQSYEQYF.

The J gene is TRBJ2-1, the V gene TRBV9; tentative D call: TRBD1 (6 bases). CDR1 and CDR2 from the germline V gene are SGDLS and YYNGEE. This CDR3 contains 13 residues. The V end lost 6 bases, the J end lost 6 bases, and 13 bases lay between the germline ends. CDR3 sequence reads: CASTRGWGNEQFF. In DNA, the CDR3 is TGTGCCAGCACCAGGGGTTGGGGCAATGAGCAGTTCTTC.

This chain uses TRBV11-2 with TRBJ2-1; 9 bases agree with TRBD2. CDR1 and CDR2 from the germline V gene are SGHAT and FQNNGV. V lost 4 bases, J lost 5 bases, and 9 bases stayed unmatched. The CDR3 has 16 amino acids. The CDR3 coding sequence is TGTGCCAGCAGCTCGATACTAGCGGGCAATAACAATGAGCAGTTCTTC. Its translation: CASSSILAGNNNEQFF.

The CDR3 coding sequence is TGTGCCAGCAGTGAAGGTGTAGGGACAGGGACCTACGAGCAGTACTTC. Translation: CASSEGVGTGTYEQYF. The V and J genes are TRBV2 and TRBJ2-7, with TRBD1 identical over 9 bases. V gave up 1 base and J gave up 2 bases; unmatched junction bases: 6. CDR3 length equals 16 residues. Germline CDR1 is SNHLY and CDR2 is FYNNEI.

V and J are TRBV5-6 and TRBJ2-1, with 7 bases fitting TRBD2. The V and J ends lost 4 bases and 4 bases, in that order; junction bases with no gene match: 8. CDR1 and CDR2 (germline): SGHDT, YYEEEE. The CDR3 has 15 amino acids. This CDR3 is CASSPGGLGYNEQFF. CDR3 bases: TGTGCCAGCAGCCCCGGGGGGTTGGGGTACAATGAGCAGTTCTTC.

The chain links TRBV6-1 to TRBJ1-2; D is possibly TRBD1 (5 bases). Trimming took off 4 bases at V and 3 bases at J, with 12 bases between the two ends. This CDR3 has 14 amino acids. Germline loops: CDR1 MNHNS, CDR2 SASEGT. The CDR3 DNA follows: TGTGCCAGCAGTGTAGGACAACGTGACTATGGCTACACCTTC. Encoded protein: CASSVGQRDYGYTF.

The chain joins TRBV7-9 to TRBJ2-7; D unclear. This CDR3 spans 14 amino acids. Germline-derived CDR1 and CDR2 are SEHNR and FQNEAQ (reference sequence). V was pared by 7 bases and J by 6 bases, with 19 bases between. The CDR3 reads CASNPGQLETEQYF. As DNA, the CDR3 is TGTGCCAGCAACCCAGGCCAGCTCGAGACCGAGCAGTACTTC.